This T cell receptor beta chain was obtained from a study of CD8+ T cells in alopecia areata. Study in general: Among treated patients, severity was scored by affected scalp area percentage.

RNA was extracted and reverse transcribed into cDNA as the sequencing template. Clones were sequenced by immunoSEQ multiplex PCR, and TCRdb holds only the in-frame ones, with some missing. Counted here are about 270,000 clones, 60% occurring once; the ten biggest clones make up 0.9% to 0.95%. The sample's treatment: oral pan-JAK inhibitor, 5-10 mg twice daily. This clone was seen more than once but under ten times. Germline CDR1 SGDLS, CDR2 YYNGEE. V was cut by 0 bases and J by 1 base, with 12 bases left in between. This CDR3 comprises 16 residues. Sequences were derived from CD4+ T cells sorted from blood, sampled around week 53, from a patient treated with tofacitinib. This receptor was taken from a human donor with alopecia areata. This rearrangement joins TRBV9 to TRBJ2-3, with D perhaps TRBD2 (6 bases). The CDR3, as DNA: TGTGCCAGCAGCGTAGCCCCAGCGGGCCGCACAGATACGCAGTATTTT. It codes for CASSVAPAGRTDTQYF.